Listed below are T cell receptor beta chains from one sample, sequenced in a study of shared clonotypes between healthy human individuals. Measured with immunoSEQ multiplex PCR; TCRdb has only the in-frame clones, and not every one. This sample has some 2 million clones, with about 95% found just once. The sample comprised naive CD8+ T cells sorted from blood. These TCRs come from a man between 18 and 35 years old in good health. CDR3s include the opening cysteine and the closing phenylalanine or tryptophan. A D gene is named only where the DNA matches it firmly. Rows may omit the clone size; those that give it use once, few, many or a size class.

CDR3nt: TGTGCCAGCAGTGCGGGGAATACAGATACGCAGTATTTT
CDR3aa: CASSAGNTDTQYF
j_gene: TRBJ2-3
abundance: -
d_gene: -
v_gene: TRBV6-5

CDR3nt: TGCAGCGTTGTACTAGGACTAGCGGGGGAAGAGCAGTACTTC
CDR3aa: CSVVLGLAGEEQYF
j_gene: TRBJ2-7
abundance: -
d_gene: TRBD2
v_gene: TRBV29-1

CDR3nt: TGTGCCAGCAGCTTCCTAGGGGCACGCCCGGGCTCCTACGAGCAGTACTTC
CDR3aa: CASSFLGARPGSYEQYF
j_gene: TRBJ2-7
abundance: -
d_gene: -
v_gene: TRBV7-9

CDR3nt: TGTGCCGGGCAGGGGGCCACCGGGGAGCTGTTTTTT
CDR3aa: CAGQGATGELFF
j_gene: TRBJ2-2
abundance: -
d_gene: TRBD1
v_gene: TRBV10-3

CDR3nt: TGCAGAGCACTAGCCCAAGAGGCCCAGTACTTC
CDR3aa: CRALAQEAQYF
j_gene: TRBJ2-5
abundance: -
d_gene: -
v_gene: TRBV20-1

CDR3nt: TGTGCCAGCAGCGATACACCAAACTATGGCTACACCTTC
CDR3aa: CASSDTPNYGYTF
j_gene: TRBJ1-2
abundance: -
d_gene: -
v_gene: TRBV5-6

CDR3nt: TGCAGCGTTGAAATGCCAGGGTCCTACAATGAGCAGTTCTTC
CDR3aa: CSVEMPGSYNEQFF
j_gene: TRBJ2-1
abundance: -
d_gene: -
v_gene: TRBV29-1

CDR3nt: TGTGCCAGCAGCAAAGCGGGGACTAGCGGGAGCTCCTACGAGCAGTACTTC
CDR3aa: CASSKAGTSGSSYEQYF
j_gene: TRBJ2-7
abundance: -
d_gene: -
v_gene: TRBV21-1

CDR3nt: TGTGCCAGCAGTGCCGGACAGGGAACAGATACGCAGTATTTT
CDR3aa: CASSAGQGTDTQYF
j_gene: TRBJ2-3
abundance: -
d_gene: TRBD1
v_gene: TRBV2

CDR3nt: TGTGCCAGCAGTCCTCGGAGCTCCTACGAGCAGTACTTC
CDR3aa: CASSPRSSYEQYF
j_gene: TRBJ2-7
abundance: once
d_gene: -
v_gene: TRBV27

CDR3nt: TGTGCCAGCAGTTACGACTGGGAGGAGACCCAGTACTTC
CDR3aa: CASSYDWEETQYF
j_gene: TRBJ2-5
abundance: -
d_gene: -
v_gene: TRBV6-5

CDR3nt: TGTGCCAGCAGCTCCAGGGGTAGCACAGATACGCAGTATTTT
CDR3aa: CASSSRGSTDTQYF
j_gene: TRBJ2-3
abundance: -
d_gene: -
v_gene: TRBV9

CDR3nt: TGTGCCAGCAGTCTTTCTCTAGTCAATGAGCAGTTCTTC
CDR3aa: CASSLSLVNEQFF
j_gene: TRBJ2-1
abundance: -
d_gene: -
v_gene: TRBV28

CDR3nt: TGTGCCAGTAGTCCAGGACAGGTCCAGTACTTC
CDR3aa: CASSPGQVQYF
j_gene: TRBJ2-4
abundance: -
d_gene: TRBD1
v_gene: TRBV19

CDR3nt: TGTGCCAGCAGCTTAGCAGAGGGGCGGACTGAAGCTTTCTTT
CDR3aa: CASSLAEGRTEAFF
j_gene: TRBJ1-1
abundance: -
d_gene: -
v_gene: TRBV7-9

CDR3nt: TGCGCCAGCAGCTTGGGGCGGACGTCATCCTACGAGCAGTACTTC
CDR3aa: CASSLGRTSSYEQYF
j_gene: TRBJ2-7
abundance: once
d_gene: -
v_gene: TRBV5-1

CDR3nt: TGTGCCAGCAGTTCGGACGGCACTAGCACAGATACGCAGTATTTT
CDR3aa: CASSSDGTSTDTQYF
j_gene: TRBJ2-3
abundance: -
d_gene: -
v_gene: TRBV2

CDR3nt: TGTGCCTGGGGTCCGGGCCTACCTGGCAATCAGCCCCAGCATTTT
CDR3aa: CAWGPGLPGNQPQHF
j_gene: TRBJ1-5
abundance: -
d_gene: -
v_gene: TRBV30

CDR3nt: TGCGCCAGCAGTACAGGCGTTAAGGACACAGATACGCAGTATTTT
CDR3aa: CASSTGVKDTDTQYF
j_gene: TRBJ2-3
abundance: -
d_gene: -
v_gene: TRBV5-1

CDR3nt: TGTGCCAGCAGTGGCGGGGACAGGGGGGGGACTGAAGCTTTCTTT
CDR3aa: CASSGGDRGGTEAFF
j_gene: TRBJ1-1
abundance: -
d_gene: TRBD1
v_gene: TRBV6-1

CDR3nt: TGTGCCAGCAGCCCAGGGGTGGAAGAGACCCAGTACTTC
CDR3aa: CASSPGVEETQYF
j_gene: TRBJ2-5
abundance: -
d_gene: -
v_gene: TRBV7-6

CDR3nt: TGTGCCAGCAGCCAAGGGACTAGCGGGAGTAACGACGAGCAGTACTTC
CDR3aa: CASSQGTSGSNDEQYF
j_gene: TRBJ2-7
abundance: -
d_gene: TRBD2
v_gene: TRBV7-2

CDR3nt: TGTGCCAGCAGCCCAGGTGGGACAGGGACCCACGAGCAGTACTTC
CDR3aa: CASSPGGTGTHEQYF
j_gene: TRBJ2-7
abundance: -
d_gene: TRBD1
v_gene: TRBV9

CDR3nt: TGCGCCAGCAGCCAAGATGCGGCCTGGGAGGGCTACGAGCAGTACTTC
CDR3aa: CASSQDAAWEGYEQYF
j_gene: TRBJ2-7
abundance: -
d_gene: TRBD2
v_gene: TRBV4-3

CDR3nt: TGTGCCAGCAGCCCTTGGACGGAGATCCCCTTTTACGAGCAGTACTTC
CDR3aa: CASSPWTEIPFYEQYF
j_gene: TRBJ2-7
abundance: once
d_gene: -
v_gene: TRBV11-2

CDR3nt: TGTGCCAGCAGCTTAGATTTAAGCGGACAGGGGGGGGATGGCTACACCTTC
CDR3aa: CASSLDLSGQGGDGYTF
j_gene: TRBJ1-2
abundance: -
d_gene: TRBD1
v_gene: TRBV11-2

CDR3nt: TGTGCCAGTTCGGGGGGAGATGGCTACACCTTC
CDR3aa: CASSGGDGYTF
j_gene: TRBJ1-2
abundance: -
d_gene: -
v_gene: TRBV19

CDR3nt: TGTGCCAGTAGTATGATACCAGGGAATTCACCCCTCCACTTT
CDR3aa: CASSMIPGNSPLHF
j_gene: TRBJ1-6
abundance: -
d_gene: -
v_gene: TRBV19

CDR3nt: TGTGCCAGCAGGGACAGCGGGGGGTACGAGCAGTACTTC
CDR3aa: CASRDSGGYEQYF
j_gene: TRBJ2-7
abundance: -
d_gene: TRBD2
v_gene: TRBV28

CDR3nt: TGTGCCAGCAGCTTTAGCAGGGCGGGGGAGCAGTACTTC
CDR3aa: CASSFSRAGEQYF
j_gene: TRBJ2-7
abundance: -
d_gene: -
v_gene: TRBV5-5

CDR3nt: TGTGCCAGCAGTACGCCTACCTACGAGCAGTACTTC
CDR3aa: CASSTPTYEQYF
j_gene: TRBJ2-7
abundance: once
d_gene: -
v_gene: TRBV28

CDR3nt: TGTGCCAGCAGTTTATACCGCAGCTCTGGAAACACCATATATTTT
CDR3aa: CASSLYRSSGNTIYF
j_gene: TRBJ1-3
abundance: -
d_gene: -
v_gene: TRBV28

CDR3nt: TGTGCCAGCTCACCCCAACTAGACGCGCGGTTCTTC
CDR3aa: CASSPQLDARFF
j_gene: TRBJ2-1
abundance: -
d_gene: -
v_gene: TRBV18

CDR3nt: TGTGCCAGCAGCTATGGAACAGGGGAGACCCAGTACTTC
CDR3aa: CASSYGTGETQYF
j_gene: TRBJ2-5
abundance: -
d_gene: -
v_gene: TRBV7-6

CDR3nt: TGTGCCTGGACCCAAACCGCGGGTGAAGGCCGAGGCTACACCTTC
CDR3aa: CAWTQTAGEGRGYTF
j_gene: TRBJ1-2
abundance: -
d_gene: -
v_gene: TRBV30

CDR3nt: TGTGCCAGCAGCTTGTTTCGGACAGGGGGTGAGCAGTACTTC
CDR3aa: CASSLFRTGGEQYF
j_gene: TRBJ2-7
abundance: -
d_gene: TRBD1
v_gene: TRBV5-4

CDR3nt: TGTGCCAGCAGTTTTATAGGAGACACTGAAGCTTTCTTT
CDR3aa: CASSFIGDTEAFF
j_gene: TRBJ1-1
abundance: -
d_gene: -
v_gene: TRBV27

CDR3nt: TGTGCCAGCAGTTTGGTCGGAGGAAGCTCCTACAATGAGCAGTTCTTC
CDR3aa: CASSLVGGSSYNEQFF
j_gene: TRBJ2-1
abundance: -
d_gene: -
v_gene: TRBV27

CDR3nt: TGTGCCAGCAGCCAAGACCTGAACACCGGGGAGCTGTTTTTT
CDR3aa: CASSQDLNTGELFF
j_gene: TRBJ2-2
abundance: once
d_gene: -
v_gene: TRBV4-2

CDR3nt: TGCGCCAGCAGTGACCTCGGGACTGAATTCACAGATACGCAGTATTTT
CDR3aa: CASSDLGTEFTDTQYF
j_gene: TRBJ2-3
abundance: -
d_gene: -
v_gene: TRBV10-1

CDR3nt: TGCGCCAGCAGCCAAGATCGCGGCAGGGATAATGGCTACACCTTC
CDR3aa: CASSQDRGRDNGYTF
j_gene: TRBJ1-2
abundance: -
d_gene: -
v_gene: TRBV4-3

CDR3nt: TGTGCCAGCAGGGCTGACGGAATCTACGAGCAGTACTTC
CDR3aa: CASRADGIYEQYF
j_gene: TRBJ2-7
abundance: -
d_gene: -
v_gene: TRBV2